This TCR beta chain stems from a study of CD8 T cells in Susac syndrome. As for this clonotype: The junction does not match germline at one end; this may be a read error.

Germline V gives CDR1 PRHDT, CDR2 FYEKMQ (reference sequence). The CDR3 loop spans 15 amino acids. TCR beta was sequenced from blood CD8+ and CD4+ T cells. TEMRA cells were enriched by FACS, while CD8+ and CD4+ T cells were obtained through a negative isolation that was performed magnetically. With random hexamers, reverse transcription was performed on roughly 0.5 to 1 ug of RNA. Multiplex immunoSEQ PCR targeted 54 Vbeta and 13 Jbeta TCR beta segments. One entry per CDR3 protein, called by TCRdb with MiXCR from the immunoSEQ multiplex PCR reads. The table records some 400,000 distinct CDR3 sequences, around 85% of them present only once.

The V and J genes are TRBV13 and TRBJ1-6; 7 bases align to TRBD1. The receptor comes from a human donor with multiple sclerosis. Sequences were obtained from CD8+ T cells from PBMCs. CDR3 loop: CAGSATGAYNSPLHF. For the CDR3, the DNA is TGTGCCGGCAGCGCAACAGGGGCCTATAATTCACCCCTCCACTTT.